The 17 T cell receptor beta chains presented below share a single source sample, sequenced in a study of T cells in Graves' hyperthyroidism and ophthalmopathy. What was amplified from RNA transcripts were TCR beta CDR3 regions. When the TCR CDR3 underwent first-round RT-PCR, the HTBI primer set was used. From the multiplex PCR reads, TCRdb called clonotypes with MiXCR, one entry per CDR3 protein. This table has 300,000 to 450,000 distinct CDR3 sequences, around a sixth appearing once. Specimen: blood. The origin of the receptors is a woman under 30 with Graves' hyperthyroidism that later progressed to Graves' ophthalmopathy.

The chain carries TRBV7-6 and TRBJ2-1; D not certain. The germline V and J ends were trimmed by 3 bases and 4 bases, with 13 bases remaining between them. The CDR3 contains 15 residues. Per germline, CDR1 SGHVS and CDR2 FNYEAQ. In DNA, the CDR3 is TGTGCCAGCAGCTTGAGCGTCGATGGGTACAATGAGCAGTTCTTC. This gives the protein CASSLSVDGYNEQFF.

V gene TRBV7-8 combines with J gene TRBJ2-1; TRBD2 is a possible D gene (6 bases). Germline CDR1 reads SGHVS; CDR2 reads FQNEAQ. Trimming shortened V by 5 bases and J by 7 bases, and 15 bases separated the two germline ends. The CDR3 spans 14 residues. The CDR3 region is CASSGGTLGNEQFF. CDR3 nucleotides: TGTGCCAGCAGCGGCGGGACTCTCGGGAATGAGCAGTTCTTC.

This clonotype was observed many times. V and J are TRBV28 and TRBJ2-2; 9 nucleotides agree with TRBD2. Losses at the gene ends were 5 bases for V and 12 bases for J; bases not matched to a gene: 16. The CDR3 contains 16 residues. Per the germline V gene, CDR1 is MDHEN and CDR2 is SYDVKM. Here the CDR3 DNA reads TGTGCCAGCAGTCCACGAGCCGGGCTAGCGGGACGCCAGCTGTTTTTT. Translation: CASSPRAGLAGRQLFF.

This clonotype was seen repeatedly, ten times or more. The chain combines TRBV7-6 with TRBJ2-5, with 7 bases identical to TRBD1. V lost 2 bases, J lost 2 bases, and 8 bases stayed unmatched. Per germline, CDR1 SGHVS and CDR2 FNYEAQ. The CDR3 runs to 16 residues. CDR3: CASSLKRDSGQETQYF. DNA for the CDR3: TGTGCCAGCAGCTTAAAACGGGACAGTGGACAAGAGACCCAGTACTTC.

This clonotype was detected many times. This chain links TRBV27 with TRBJ1-2; no definite D call. V lost 5 bases and J 7 bases, leaving 14 bases between the germline ends. CDR3 length: 13 amino acids. Germline CDR1 and CDR2: MNHEY and SMNVEV (reference sequence). The CDR3 DNA follows: TGTGCCAGCAGTCCAATAGCTATCGGTGGCTACACCTTC. Translated: CASSPIAIGGYTF.

The sample holds many counts of this clonotype. The chain uses TRBV28 and TRBJ2-7; D call uncertain. With 5 bases removed from V and 4 bases from J, the gap between germline ends came to 21 bases. The CDR3 consists of 16 residues. Germline lookup yields CDR1 MDHEN and CDR2 SYDVKM. The CDR3 is CASSPHRHLWGYEQYF. CDR3 nucleotide sequence: TGTGCCAGCAGTCCACATCGTCATCTCTGGGGATACGAGCAGTACTTC.

As for this clonotype: One end of the junction is discordant with germline, which a read error may explain. The chain links TRBV6-1 to TRBJ2-3; D is possibly TRBD2 (5 bases). Germline V gives CDR1 MNHNS, CDR2 SASEGT. The CDR3 contains 14 residues. As DNA, the CDR3 is TGCGCCAGCAGTGAAGAGGCTAGCAAAGATACGCAGTATTTT. Its translation is CASSEEASKDTQYF.

The table lists this clonotype with many counts. In DNA, the CDR3 is TGTGCCAGCGTGGACAGGCCTGAAGATACGCAGTATTTT. Translating it yields CASVDRPEDTQYF. The rearrangement links TRBV2 to TRBJ2-3, with TRBD1 matching over 7 bases. The CDR3 sequence is 13 residues long. Unmatched junction bases numbered 7, after V lost 8 bases and J lost 5 bases. CDR1 SNHLY and CDR2 FYNNEI come from the germline V gene.

This clonotype has ten or more counts. The V gene is TRBV20-1, the J gene TRBJ2-1, with D maybe TRBD2 (5 bases). The CDR3 is 13 residues long. Germline V lookup: CDR1 DFQATT, CDR2 SNEGSKA (reference sequence). V lost 0 bases and J 6 bases, leaving 9 bases between the germline ends. CDR3 nucleotides: TGCAGTGCTAGAGATGAAACTAGCAATGAGCAGTTCTTC. It yields the protein CSARDETSNEQFF.

The chain has TRBV6-4 and TRBJ1-2; 9 bases agree with TRBD1. Germline lookup yields CDR1 MRHNA and CDR2 SNTAGT. V trimming: 6 bases; J trimming: 1 base; junction bases outside the gene matches: 3. This CDR3 has 14 residues. CDR3 in DNA: TGTGCCAGCAGAACGGGACAGGGTAACTATGGCTACACCTTC. Amino acids: CASRTGQGNYGYTF.

This clonotype was recorded many times. The chain uses TRBV20-1 and TRBJ1-1, with 7 bases that match TRBD1. Germline loops: CDR1 DFQATT, CDR2 SNEGSKA (reference sequence). The V and J ends lost 3 bases and 4 bases, in that order; junction bases with no gene match: 8. The CDR3 length is 14 residues. The CDR3 DNA reads as TGCAGTGCTAGGGATGACAGGGAACGCACTGAAGCTTTCTTT. It yields the protein CSARDDRERTEAFF.

This chain links TRBV4-1 with TRBJ2-3, with 12 bases lining up with TRBD2. V was pared by 0 bases and J by 2 bases, with 6 bases of the junction left unmatched. The CDR3 covers 18 residues. Germline V lookup: CDR1 MGHRA, CDR2 YSYEKL. The DNA of the CDR3 is TGCGCCAGCAGCCAAGAACTAGCGGGAGGAACCATCACAGATACGCAGTATTTT. It specifies CASSQELAGGTITDTQYF.

There are many counts of this clonotype. The chain couples TRBV7-2 to TRBJ2-3; perhaps D is TRBD1 or TRBD2 (5 bases each). The CDR3 loop spans 14 amino acids. Trimming left V 2 bases short and J 5 bases short, with 11 bases between. Germline V lookup: CDR1 SGHTA, CDR2 FQGNSA. The CDR3 protein is CASSLSAGRDTQYF. The CDR3 DNA follows: TGTGCCAGCAGCTTATCGGCAGGGAGAGATACGCAGTATTTT.

This clonotype was recorded only once. J is TRBJ2-3 and V is TRBV28, with 7 bases matching TRBD1. Trimming removed 6 bases from V and 6 bases from J; junction bases left unmatched: 9. The germline gives CDR1 MDHEN, CDR2 SYDVKM. The CDR3 loop spans 14 amino acids. The CDR3 sequence: CASRTTGPGDTQYF. The CDR3 region has the DNA TGTGCCAGCAGGACGACAGGGCCCGGCGATACGCAGTATTTT.

This clonotype has ten or more counts. The DNA for the CDR3 is TGCGCCAGCAGCCAATTGTGGGAGGGCCCCGGGGAGCAGTACTTC. Translating it yields CASSQLWEGPGEQYF. The chain employs TRBV4-1 and TRBJ2-7; 7 bases line up with TRBD2. The V gene end was trimmed by 2 bases and the J gene end by 7 bases; junction bases not matched to a gene: 11. Germline V CDR1 and CDR2: MGHRA, YSYEKL. The CDR3 is 15 amino acids.

This clonotype was found many times. The chain couples TRBV20-1 to TRBJ1-1; D gene ambiguous. V lost 3 bases and J 1 base, leaving 6 bases between the germline ends. Germline loops: CDR1 DFQATT, CDR2 SNEGSKA (reference sequence). The CDR3 covers 12 residues. For the CDR3, the DNA is TGCAGTGCTAGTTGGGGGAACACTGAAGCTTTCTTT. Translating gives CSASWGNTEAFF.

This clonotype occurred a few times. The rearrangement joins TRBV5-1 to TRBJ2-1; D not resolved. This CDR3 has 14 residues. Germline V gene data show CDR1 as SGHRS and CDR2 as YFSETQ. Trimming pared 4 bases from V and 4 bases from J, leaving 12 bases between. The CDR3 loop reads CASSERDQYNEQFF. In DNA, the CDR3 is TGCGCCAGCAGCGAGCGCGACCAATACAATGAGCAGTTCTTC.